This TCR beta chain was sequenced for a study of preoperative IRX-2 immunotherapy in early breast cancer. CDR3 length: 14 amino acids. The germline CDR1 and CDR2 sequences are SGHRS and YFSETQ. Trimming removed 4 bases at V and 2 bases at J, with 12 bases between. This table comes from immunoSEQ multiplex PCR, and its TCRdb copy is limited to in-frame clones, with some not included. Of about 24,000 clones in the sample, about 87% were seen once. Treatment: preoperative locoregional IRX-2 cytokine immunotherapy. Patients received preoperative, locoregional IRX-2 cytokine immunotherapy in a phase Ib study.

The chain carries TRBV5-1 and TRBJ2-5, with D unresolved. The sample in question was tumor tissue, obtained after IRX-2 immunotherapy. The clonotype originates from a human donor with breast cancer. The CDR3 spells CASSTGPTQETQYF. CDR3 coding DNA: TGCGCCAGCAGCACTGGACCAACACAAGAGACCCAGTACTTC.